The next 5 T cell receptor beta chains were all read from a single sample in a study of shared clonotypes between healthy human individuals. Sequencing was performed with immunoSEQ multiplex PCR; in TCRdb, only in-frame clones are kept and a portion is missing. Here the sample spans about 1 million clones, about 75% being singletons. The specimen was memory CD4+ T cells sorted from blood. Subset specified: CD45RA-negative fraction. These receptors were collected from a young man in good health.

The chain recombines TRBV5-4 with TRBJ1-6, with D uncertain. Deletions cut 6 bases from V and 8 bases from J, with 12 bases between. The CDR3 spans 13 residues. Germline V gives CDR1 SGHNT, CDR2 YYREEE (reference sequence). CDR3 nucleotide sequence: TGTGCCAGCACTCCCGGTGGGGATTCACCCCTCCACTTT. Encoded protein: CASTPGGDSPLHF.

The rearrangement joins TRBV10-2 to TRBJ1-6; the match to TRBD1 covers 9 bases. The V gene's germline CDR1 is WSHSY and CDR2 SAAADI. V shed 6 bases and J 10 bases; nucleotides not matched to a gene: 7. This CDR3 is built from 14 residues. This chain's CDR3 is CASSDTGGRSPLHF. The CDR3 nucleotides read TGCGCCAGCAGCGACACAGGGGGCCGCTCACCCCTCCACTTT.

The rearrangement uses TRBV5-1 and TRBJ1-2, with D possibly being TRBD1 (5 bases). Looked up from germline, CDR1 is SGHRS and CDR2 is YFSETQ. V dropped 2 bases and J dropped 6 bases, with 17 bases sitting between them. The CDR3 sequence is 15 residues long. The CDR3 nucleotides read TGCGCCAGCAGCTTTTCAGAGGGGCTCGGGAATGGCTACACCTTC. This codes for CASSFSEGLGNGYTF.

The rearrangement uses TRBV5-1 and TRBJ2-3; the match to TRBD2 covers 9 bases. J gave up 4 bases and V 4 bases, and 10 bases lay outside the gene matches. Germline loops: CDR1 SGHRS, CDR2 YFSETQ. The CDR3 consists of 16 residues. This CDR3 reads CASSRGTSSFPDTQYF. CDR3 DNA: TGCGCCAGCAGCCGGGGGACTAGCTCGTTCCCAGATACGCAGTATTTT.

This clone was found once. The V call is TRBV9, the J call TRBJ2-1; tentative D call: TRBD1 (6 bases). This CDR3 region has 14 residues. V lost 3 bases to trimming and J lost 12 bases, with 19 bases between them. From germline, CDR1 is SGDLS and CDR2 YYNGEE. For the CDR3, the DNA is TGTGCCAGCAGCGCATCACCGGGGACACTGGGGCAGTTCTTC. It translates to CASSASPGTLGQFF.